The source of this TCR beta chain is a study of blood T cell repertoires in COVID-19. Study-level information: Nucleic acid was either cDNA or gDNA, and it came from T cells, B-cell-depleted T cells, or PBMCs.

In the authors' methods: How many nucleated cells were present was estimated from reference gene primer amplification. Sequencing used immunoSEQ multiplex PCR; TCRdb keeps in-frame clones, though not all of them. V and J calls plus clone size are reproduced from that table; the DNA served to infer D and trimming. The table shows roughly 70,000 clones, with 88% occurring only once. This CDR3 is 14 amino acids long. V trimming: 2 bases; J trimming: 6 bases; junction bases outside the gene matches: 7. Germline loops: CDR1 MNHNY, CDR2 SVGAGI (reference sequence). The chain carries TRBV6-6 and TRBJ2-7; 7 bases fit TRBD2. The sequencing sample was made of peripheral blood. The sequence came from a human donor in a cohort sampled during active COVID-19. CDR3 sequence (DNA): TGTGCCAGCAGTTACGTGGGAGGGCCCGCCGAGCAGTACTTC. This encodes CASSYVGGPAEQYF.